The 3 T cell receptor beta chains presented below share a single source sample, sequenced in a study of control samples from healthy donors and cancer patients. Profiling relied on immunoSEQ multiplex PCR, and the TCRdb table lists in-frame clones only, not all of them. The sample consists of 45,000 to 55,000 clones, over 85% of them appearing once. The sequencing sample was made of blood. These receptors all come from a man in his thirties or forties in good health.

This clone counts as medium-sized. This CDR3 is CASRLAGDTGELFF. The CDR3, as DNA: TGTGCCAGCAGATTAGCGGGAGACACCGGGGAGCTGTTTTTT. The chain joins TRBV6-4 to TRBJ2-2; TRBD2 matches at 9 bases. J lost 3 bases, V lost 6 bases, and 2 bases had no gene match. This CDR3 comprises 14 residues. CDR1 is MRHNA, CDR2 SNTAGT, per germline.

The chain recombines TRBV15 with TRBJ1-2; D may be TRBD1 (6 bases). Germline assignment: CDR1 LNHNV and CDR2 YYDKDF (reference sequence). CDR3 length equals 15 residues. The germline V and J ends were trimmed by 1 base and 6 bases, with 15 bases remaining between them. DNA of the CDR3: TGTGCCACCAGCAGAGTTACAGGGATTTTTGATGGCTACACCTTC. It codes for CATSRVTGIFDGYTF.

The chain couples TRBV6-5 to TRBJ1-1, with a weak D call TRBD1 (5 bases). Between the trimmed V and J ends, which lost 1 base and 7 bases, there was a span of 16 bases. In germline, CDR1 is MNHEY, CDR2 SVGAGI. The CDR3 consists of 15 residues. The CDR3 sequence: CASSYWSEGQSEAFF. The CDR3 region has the DNA TGTGCCAGCAGTTACTGGAGTGAGGGGCAAAGTGAAGCTTTCTTT.